This T cell receptor beta chain was recovered during a study of T cells in Graves' hyperthyroidism and ophthalmopathy. Study observations and caveats: With a median lead of approximately 6 months before onset, the model predicted ophthalmopathy. Blood also showed most of the thyroid clonotypes that were expanded above 0.001.

V dropped 4 bases and J dropped 7 bases, with 20 bases sitting between them. Germline CDR1 SEHNR, CDR2 FQNEAQ (reference sequence). This CDR3 is 15 amino acids long. Points on this clonotype: Its antigen remains unidentified.

RNA transcripts provided the source from which TCR beta CDR3 regions were amplified. HTBI primers drove first-round RT-PCR of the TCR CDR3. In TCRdb, the multiplex PCR reads were re-called with MiXCR into one record per CDR3 protein. The table lists around 620,000 distinct CDR3 sequences, under 60% of them singletons. Reasons for excluding patients were uncontrolled infection, other autoimmune disease, pregnancy or lactation. Diagnoses rested on clinical symptoms, serum thyroxine and TRAb, thyroid ultrasound and orbital computed tomography. The chain combines TRBV7-9 with TRBJ2-7; D perhaps matches TRBD1 (6 bases). The clonotype comes from an adult woman with Graves' disease, either hyperthyroidism or ophthalmopathy (not recorded which). Sequencing was done on a sample of peripheral blood or thyroid tissue (not recorded which). The CDR3, as DNA: TGTGCCAGCAGCTCCCGGACAGTCGACACCGGGGAGCAGTACTTC. It codes for CASSSRTVDTGEQYF.